Below are 18 T cell receptor beta chains sequenced from a single sample in a study of CXCR3-negative and CXCR3-positive naive CD8 T cells. 5' RACE that incorporated UMI labels was used to prepare the TRB cDNA libraries. Using the 5' RACE reads, TCRdb records one entry per CDR3 protein without DNA. The sample totals 45,000 or so distinct CDR3 sequences. Material for sequencing was memory CD8+ T cells from blood. These receptors were collected from a human donor in good health. Some clones in this sample may be carry-over from other donors' samples.

V is TRBV6-6 and J is TRBJ2-7. The CDR3 covers 14 residues. Looked up from germline, CDR1 is MNHNY and CDR2 is SVGAGI (reference sequence). This CDR3 reads CASSPMDSSYEQYF.

The V call is TRBV7-6, the J call TRBJ2-3; TCRdb selects TRBD2, and the lack of DNA leaves this call unchecked. CDR1 and CDR2 from the germline V gene are SGHVS and FNYEAQ. The CDR3 has 16 residues. The CDR3 sequence is CASSLLAGGPFVPQYF.

The rearrangement links TRBV29-1 to TRBJ2-5; TCRdb outputs TRBD2, but without DNA this stays unchecked. The V gene's germline CDR1 is SQVTM and CDR2 ANQGSEA. CDR3 size: 15 residues. CDR3 in amino acids: CSVEGGGLVGETQYF.

The CDR3 region is CASSSNTYYNEQFF. The rearrangement links TRBV12-3 or TRBV12-4 to TRBJ2-1. The CDR3 contains 14 residues.

The rearrangement uses TRBV15 and TRBJ2-1. The germline CDR1 and CDR2 sequences are LNHNV and YYDKDF (reference sequence). CDR3 length equals 15 residues. The CDR3 spells CATSGDLSSYNEQFF.

The J gene is TRBJ2-7, the V gene TRBV20-1; as DNA is missing, the TRBD1 call by TCRdb cannot be tested. Germline loops: CDR1 DFQATT, CDR2 SNEGSKA (reference sequence). CDR3 length equals 13 residues. CDR3 residues: CSARAGETYEQYF.

The V gene is TRBV7-9, the J gene TRBJ1-3; the TCRdb call, TRBD1, lacks DNA for checking. Germline V gene data show CDR1 as SEHNR and CDR2 as FQNEAQ (reference sequence). The CDR3 is 14 residues long. The chain's CDR3 is CASSPRDHGNTIYF.

The chain joins TRBV12-3 or TRBV12-4 to TRBJ2-5; there is no DNA to check the TCRdb D call of TRBD1. The CDR3 contains 16 residues. CDR3 protein: CASRPGDRGDGETQYF.

V usage is TRBV7-2 and J usage is TRBJ2-3. There are 13 residues in the CDR3. Looked up from germline, CDR1 is SGHTA and CDR2 is FQGNSA. The CDR3 sequence is CASSLVSTDTQYF.

The genes are TRBV11-2 and TRBJ1-3. The CDR3 spans 15 residues. Per the germline V gene, CDR1 is SGHAT and CDR2 is FQNNGV. CDR3 protein: CASSAGRLSGNTIYF.

V is TRBV14 and J is TRBJ2-3; the D gene TCRdb calls, TRBD2, cannot be checked with no DNA. This CDR3 comprises 13 residues. Germline V gene sequence: CDR1 SGHDN, CDR2 FVKESK. The CDR3 protein is CASSATSGGSQDF.

The rearrangement links TRBV7-8 to TRBJ2-7; the TCRdb call, TRBD2, lacks DNA for checking. The CDR3 has 16 residues. Germline lookup yields CDR1 SGHVS and CDR2 FQNEAQ. CDR3 in amino acids: CASSLDFDPRGEEQYF.

By frequency, this clonotype registers medium-sized (0.01 to 0.1%). This chain links TRBV7-9 with TRBJ2-7; the D gene TCRdb calls, TRBD2, cannot be checked with no DNA. Per germline, CDR1 SEHNR and CDR2 FQNEAQ (reference sequence). The CDR3 is 15 residues long. The CDR3 reads CASSVTSGLSYEQYF.

The rearrangement uses TRBV19 and TRBJ2-1; TCRdb indicates TRBD1, and absent DNA this call remains unverified. The germline gives CDR1 LNHDA, CDR2 SQIVND (reference sequence). The CDR3 loop spans 17 amino acids. The CDR3 is CASSIDHYRARPNEQFF.

The V gene is TRBV7-9, the J gene TRBJ2-1; checking the TCRdb D call of TRBD1 is not possible without DNA. The CDR3 loop spans 14 amino acids. CDR1 SEHNR and CDR2 FQNEAQ come from the germline V gene (reference sequence). The CDR3 sequence is CASTGVAVGNEQFF.

The V and J genes are TRBV7-9 and TRBJ2-2; lacking DNA, the TRBD1 call made by TCRdb goes unchecked. CDR3 length: 15 amino acids. Per germline, CDR1 SEHNR and CDR2 FQNEAQ (reference sequence). Here the CDR3 reads CASSSTTGNTGELFF.

The chain couples TRBV7-9 to TRBJ1-1. CDR3 length: 15 residues. Germline assignment: CDR1 SEHNR and CDR2 FQNEAQ (reference sequence). The CDR3 region is CASSISSVQSGEAFF. Combining the CDR3 with reference TRBV7-9 and TRBJ1-1 gives the whole variable domain DTGVSQNPRHKITKRGQNVTFRCDPISEHNRLYWYRQTLGQGPEFLTYFQNEAQLEKSRLLSDRFSAERPKGSFSTLEIQRTEQGDSAMYLCASSISSVQSGEAFFGQGTRLTVV.

The rearrangement joins TRBV29-1 to TRBJ1-1. The CDR3 runs 13 residues. Germline V gives CDR1 SQVTM, CDR2 ANQGSEA. The CDR3 region is CSVEGPLNTEAFF.